This T cell receptor (beta chain) was sequenced for a study of blood T cell repertoires in COVID-19. Study information: Collection of acute and convalescent COVID-19 samples took place in the United States, Italy and Spain. PBMCs, B-cell-depleted T cells, or T cells were the source of the cDNA or gDNA that made up the material.

Germline CDR1 and CDR2: SEHNR and FQNEAQ (reference sequence). The CDR3 is made up of 15 amino acids. Trimming shortened V by 0 bases and J by 1 base, and 9 bases separated the two germline ends. Original processing methods: Estimates of nucleated cell counts were drawn from the amplification of reference gene primers. Using immunoSEQ multiplex PCR, the repertoire was profiled, and TCRdb retains in-frame clones only, with some absent. The V and J calls and the clone size are those of that table, but D and trimming were determined from the DNA. This sample has 90,000 to 110,000 clones; 90% occur once, and the top ten carry approximately 1.1%.

The sequence derives from a human donor in a cohort sampled during active COVID-19. V is TRBV7-9 and J is TRBJ1-2, with D hard to call. The sample consisted of peripheral blood. The CDR3 DNA follows: TGTGCCAGCAGCTTAGCTAGCCCCTTTAACTATGGCTACACCTTC. It is translated as CASSLASPFNYGYTF.